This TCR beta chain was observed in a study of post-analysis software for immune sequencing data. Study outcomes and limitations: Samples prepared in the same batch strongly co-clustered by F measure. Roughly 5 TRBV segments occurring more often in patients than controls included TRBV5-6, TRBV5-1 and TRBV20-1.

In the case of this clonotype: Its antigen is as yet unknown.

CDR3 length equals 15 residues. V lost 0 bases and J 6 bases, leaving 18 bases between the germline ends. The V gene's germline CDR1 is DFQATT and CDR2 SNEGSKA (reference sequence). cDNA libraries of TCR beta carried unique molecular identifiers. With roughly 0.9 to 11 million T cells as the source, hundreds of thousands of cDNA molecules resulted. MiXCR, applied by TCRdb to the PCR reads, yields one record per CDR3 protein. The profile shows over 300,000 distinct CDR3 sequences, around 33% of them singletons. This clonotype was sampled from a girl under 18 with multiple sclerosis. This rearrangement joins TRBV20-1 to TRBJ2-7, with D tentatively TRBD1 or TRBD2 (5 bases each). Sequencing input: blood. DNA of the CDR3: TGCAGTGCTAGAGATCGTGGGACGGGGTTATCCGAGCAGTACTTC. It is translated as CSARDRGTGLSEQYF.